The 27 T cell receptor beta chains reported below all come from one sample, sequenced in a study of OX40 agonist ivuxolimab in advanced cancers. This table comes from immunoSEQ multiplex PCR, and its TCRdb copy is limited to in-frame clones, with some not included. The data show under 60,000 clones, 90% seen once. Sequencing used CD4+ or CD8+ T cells sorted from blood, obtained in a trial of the OX40 agonist ivuxolimab. These receptors all come from an adult with an advanced solid tumor such as melanoma, head and neck, liver or kidney cancer.

The chain combines TRBV29-1 with TRBJ2-7; 14 bases agree with TRBD2. The V and J ends lost 0 bases and 6 bases, in that order; junction bases with no gene match: 13. Germline V gene data show CDR1 as SQVTM and CDR2 as ANQGSEA. The CDR3 runs to 18 residues. The DNA for the CDR3 is TGCAGCGTTGAAGATGGGGCCGAGGGACTAGCGGGAGTTATCGAGCAGTACTTC. Its translation: CSVEDGAEGLAGVIEQYF.

The gene calls are TRBV18 and TRBJ1-6, with 7 bases that match TRBD1. The germline V gene has CDR1 KGHSH and CDR2 LQKENI. The CDR3 spans 16 residues. V shed 0 bases, J shed 5 bases, and the junction held 4 bases outside the gene matches. CDR3 residues: CASSPPGQPNNSPLHF. CDR3 bases: TGTGCCAGCTCACCACCGGGACAGCCTAATAATTCACCCCTCCACTTT.

CDR3: CASSLIVSSYEQYF. CDR3 DNA: TGCGCCAGCAGCTTGATAGTTAGCTCCTACGAGCAGTACTTC. The V and J genes are TRBV5-1 and TRBJ2-7; D is unresolved. Trimming stripped 1 base from V and 0 bases from J, with 8 bases between. The germline CDR1 and CDR2 sequences are SGHRS and YFSETQ. The CDR3 has 14 residues.

The chain uses TRBV19 and TRBJ1-6, with no clear D. CDR1 is LNHDA, CDR2 SQIVND, per germline (reference sequence). This CDR3 is 16 amino acids long. V was pared by 6 bases and J by 0 bases, with 12 bases between. In DNA, the CDR3 is TGTGCCAGTAGATTGGGCAGTAGCTCCTATAATTCACCCCTCCACTTT. It yields the protein CASRLGSSSYNSPLHF.

This chain links TRBV4-2 with TRBJ2-3; TRBD1 matches at 12 bases. This CDR3 comprises 19 residues. J lost 7 bases, V lost 3 bases, and 17 bases had no gene match. Germline CDR1 LGHNA, CDR2 YNFKEQ. The CDR3 here is CASSHNEGTGTGGAYTQYF. The CDR3 DNA reads as TGTGCCAGCAGCCACAATGAGGGAACCGGGACAGGGGGCGCGTATACGCAGTATTTT.

CDR3 residues: CASSEGTGGVRTEAFF. As DNA, the CDR3 is TGTGCCAGCAGTGAAGGGACAGGGGGCGTGAGGACTGAAGCTTTCTTT. The chain links TRBV27 to TRBJ1-1; 12 bases line up with TRBD1. Losses at the gene ends were 5 bases for V and 5 bases for J; bases not matched to a gene: 9. This CDR3 is 16 amino acids long. Germline V gene data show CDR1 as MNHEY and CDR2 as SMNVEV (reference sequence).

This clone ranks as medium-sized. The V and J genes are TRBV5-1 and TRBJ1-6, with 7 nucleotides matching TRBD1. The CDR3 consists of 14 residues. Germline values: CDR1 SGHRS, CDR2 YFSETQ. Trimming removed 2 bases from V and 8 bases from J; junction bases left unmatched: 4. The CDR3 sequence is CASSFTGADSPLHF. In DNA, the CDR3 is TGCGCCAGCAGCTTTACAGGGGCGGATTCACCCCTCCACTTT.

The chain couples TRBV4-1 to TRBJ2-7, with D perhaps matching TRBD2 (6 bases). The CDR3 has 15 amino acids. Germline CDR1 reads MGHRA; CDR2 reads YSYEKL. The germline V and J ends were trimmed by 1 base and 0 bases, with 10 bases remaining between them. CDR3 DNA: TGCGCCAGCAGCCAAGGAGGGACTGCCTCCTACGAGCAGTACTTC. This encodes CASSQGGTASYEQYF.

The gene calls are TRBV7-3 and TRBJ2-5, with TRBD1 identical over 7 bases. V lost 1 base to trimming and J lost 4 bases; unmatched junction nucleotides: 9. Per germline, CDR1 SGHTA and CDR2 FQGTGA. CDR3 length: 16 residues. In DNA form, the CDR3 reads TGTGCCAGCAGCTTAAACGGGCCGACAGGGTCAGAGACCCAGTACTTC. It codes for CASSLNGPTGSETQYF. The complete variable domain, with remaining parts taken from reference TRBV7-3 and TRBJ2-5, reads GAGVSQTPSNKVTEKGKYVELRCDPISGHTALYWYRQSLGQGPEFLIYFQGTGAADDSGLPNDRFFAVRPEGSVSTLKIQRTERGDSAVYLCASSLNGPTGSETQYFGPGTRLLVL.

The V gene is TRBV4-1, the J gene TRBJ2-1; 9 positions agree with TRBD2. The CDR3 contains 19 residues. Trimming took 1 base from V and 6 from J; bases not matched to a gene: 16. Germline V lookup: CDR1 MGHRA, CDR2 YSYEKL. DNA for the CDR3: TGCGCCAGCAGCCAAGCACCCCTTCTTCAAGCGGGGGGAGCCAATGAGCAGTTCTTC. Its translation: CASSQAPLLQAGGANEQFF.

V usage is TRBV30 and J usage is TRBJ2-5; possible D gene TRBD2, 6 bases. From germline, CDR1 is GTSNPN and CDR2 SVGIG (reference sequence). This CDR3 spans 13 amino acids. Trimming took off 7 bases at V and 4 bases at J, with 16 bases between the two ends. CDR3: CAFQRGSGETQYF. DNA of the CDR3: TGTGCCTTTCAACGGGGGAGCGGAGAGACCCAGTACTTC. Full variable domain (rest looked up from reference TRBV30 and TRBJ2-5): SQTIHQWPATLVQPVGSPLSLECTVEGTSNPNLYWYRQAAGRGLQLLFYSVGIGQISSEVPQNLSASRPQDRQFILSSKKLLLSDSGFYLCAFQRGSGETQYFGPGTRLLVL.

This rearrangement joins TRBV5-4 to TRBJ2-7; D is perhaps TRBD1 (5 bases). The CDR3 spans 14 residues. V lost 0 bases to trimming and J lost 6 bases, with 13 bases between them. The germline CDR1 and CDR2 sequences are SGHNT and YYREEE (reference sequence). CDR3 in DNA: TGTGCCAGCAGCTTGGACGGCAGGGCTGGCGAGCAGTACTTC. It specifies CASSLDGRAGEQYF.

The chain carries TRBV2 and TRBJ1-3, with 11 bases aligning to TRBD1. Germline V gene data show CDR1 as SNHLY and CDR2 as FYNNEI. The CDR3 runs 14 residues. Trimming cost V 6 bases and J 15 bases; bases outside gene matches: 13. The CDR3, as DNA: TGTGCCAGCAGGGACAGGGGGCGGCTGGATCCAACATATTTT. Residues: CASRDRGRLDPTYF.

This chain joins TRBV5-6 and TRBJ1-2, with unresolved D. The germline V and J ends were trimmed by 4 bases and 5 bases, with 15 bases remaining between them. The CDR3 extends over 14 amino acids. CDR1 and CDR2 (germline): SGHDT, YYEEEE. CDR3 sequence (DNA): TGTGCCAGCAGCCTGAAGCCCGACGGGTATGGCTACACCTTC. Its translation: CASSLKPDGYGYTF.

The chain links TRBV30 to TRBJ1-1; D ambiguous. The CDR3 consists of 14 residues. CDR1 is GTSNPN, CDR2 SVGIG, per germline (reference sequence). Trimming took 4 bases from V and 1 from J, leaving 13 bases between them. CDR3 coding DNA: TGTGCCTGGAAAAGCCGATTGTCGAACACTGAAGCTTTCTTT. This codes for CAWKSRLSNTEAFF.

The rearrangement links TRBV7-9 to TRBJ2-7, with 8 bases lining up with TRBD1. The J segment lost 1 base and the V segment lost 5 bases, leaving 4 bases of the junction unmatched. Germline assignment: CDR1 SEHNR and CDR2 FQNEAQ (reference sequence). The CDR3 runs 14 residues. The DNA of the CDR3 is TGTGCCAGCAGCGACAGGGGAGTTTCCTACGAGCAGTACTTC. This sequence encodes CASSDRGVSYEQYF. Full variable domain (outside the CDR3, taken from reference TRBV7-9 and TRBJ2-7): DTGVSQNPRHKITKRGQNVTFRCDPISEHNRLYWYRQTLGQGPEFLTYFQNEAQLEKSRLLSDRFSAERPKGSFSTLEIQRTEQGDSAMYLCASSDRGVSYEQYFGPGTRLTVT.

The chain employs TRBV5-1 and TRBJ1-3, with D perhaps matching TRBD1 (5 bases). Trimming stripped 0 bases from V and 0 bases from J, with 13 bases between. The V gene's germline CDR1 is SGHRS and CDR2 YFSETQ. The CDR3 has 17 residues. The CDR3 reads CASSLEPGGSSGNTIYF. CDR3 DNA sequence: TGCGCCAGCAGCTTGGAGCCGGGGGGGAGCTCTGGAAACACCATATATTTT.

In this sample, this clone turned up once. The rearrangement joins TRBV15 to TRBJ2-7; 7 nucleotides line up with TRBD1. The germline V gene has CDR1 LNHNV and CDR2 YYDKDF (reference sequence). Trimming removed 2 bases from V and 4 bases from J; junction bases left unmatched: 14. The CDR3 consists of 17 residues. This chain's CDR3 is CATSRPYRGTPIYEQYF. CDR3 coding DNA: TGTGCCACCAGCAGACCCTACAGGGGAACCCCCATTTACGAGCAGTACTTC.

This clone came up once. The chain has TRBV28 and TRBJ1-1; D possibly corresponds to TRBD1 (5 bases). CDR3 length: 15 residues. Trimming shortened V by 1 base and J by 4 bases, and 13 bases separated the two germline ends. CDR1 is MDHEN and CDR2 is SYDVKM in the germline V gene. The CDR3 is CASSLSRAGSTEAFF. CDR3 coding DNA: TGTGCCAGCAGTTTATCCAGGGCTGGGAGCACTGAAGCTTTCTTT.

This clone showed up just a few times. The chain links TRBV6-5 to TRBJ1-2, with D unclear. The CDR3 is 11 residues long. Trimming took off 11 bases at V and 2 bases at J, with 9 bases between the two ends. Per germline, CDR1 MNHEY and CDR2 SVGAGI. CDR3 in amino acids: CAVTDNYGYTF. In nucleotides, the CDR3 is TGTGCCGTAACAGACAACTATGGCTACACCTTC.

The chain carries TRBV15 and TRBJ2-1; 9 positions match TRBD1. Germline assignment: CDR1 LNHNV and CDR2 YYDKDF (reference sequence). The CDR3 extends over 15 amino acids. V trimming: 3 bases; J trimming: 2 bases; junction bases outside the gene matches: 2. The CDR3 is CATSSGDRAYNEQFF. Here the CDR3 DNA reads TGTGCCACCAGCAGTGGGGACAGGGCCTACAATGAGCAGTTCTTC.

The V gene is TRBV30, the J gene TRBJ2-3; TRBD2 matches at 9 bases. This CDR3 is 13 amino acids long. J gave up 1 base and V 5 bases, and 1 base lay outside the gene matches. Germline-derived CDR1 and CDR2 are GTSNPN and SVGIG (reference sequence). In DNA, the CDR3 is TGTGCCTGGGAGCGGGGGGGCACAGATACGCAGTATTTT. This translates into CAWERGGTDTQYF.

The rearrangement uses TRBV29-1 and TRBJ1-2; TRBD1 might be the D (6 bases). Trimming took 6 bases from V and 0 from J, leaving 11 bases between them. The CDR3 runs to 13 residues. Germline V gives CDR1 SQVTM, CDR2 ANQGSEA. CDR3 protein: CSVPGDTNYGYTF. DNA of the CDR3: TGCAGCGTACCTGGGGACACTAACTATGGCTACACCTTC.

This chain uses TRBV5-6 with TRBJ1-1, with D unclear. Trimming took off 1 base at V and 0 bases at J, with 7 bases between the two ends. Germline-derived CDR1 and CDR2 are SGHDT and YYEEEE. CDR3 length equals 14 residues. The CDR3 loop reads CASSLPVMNTEAFF. CDR3 DNA sequence: TGTGCCAGCAGCTTGCCGGTGATGAACACTGAAGCTTTCTTT.

The V call is TRBV2, the J call TRBJ2-2, with 9 bases that match TRBD1. With 8 bases clipped from V and 0 bases from J, the junction kept 4 bases outside the gene matches. Per germline, CDR1 SNHLY and CDR2 FYNNEI. The CDR3 covers 15 residues. Here the CDR3 DNA reads TGTGCCAGCCAAACAGGGGGCGCGAACACCGGGGAGCTGTTTTTT. This sequence encodes CASQTGGANTGELFF.

CDR3 nucleotides: TGTGCCAGCAGCCCTCAAGATCGACTCAGTCCCCTCGGAGATACGCAGTATTTT. This translates into CASSPQDRLSPLGDTQYF. The chain carries TRBV7-3 and TRBJ2-3, with no clear D. This CDR3 comprises 18 residues. CDR1 and CDR2 (germline): SGHTA, FQGTGA. V lost 5 bases to trimming and J lost 5 bases, with 26 bases between them.

V is TRBV2 and J is TRBJ1-5, with D possibly matching TRBD1 (5 bases). The CDR3 runs to 14 residues. CDR1 and CDR2 from the germline V gene are SNHLY and FYNNEI. Trimming took off 0 bases at V and 5 bases at J, with 8 bases between the two ends. Here the CDR3 reads CASSEAMGDQPQHF. CDR3 DNA: TGTGCCAGCAGTGAAGCGATGGGGGATCAGCCCCAGCATTTT.